These T cell receptor beta chains were read from a single sample in a study of cytomegalovirus exposure and HLA in healthy donors. Generated by immunoSEQ multiplex PCR, the TCRdb table keeps only in-frame clones and is missing some. The repertoire holds 150,000 to 200,000 clones, with around nine tenths as singletons. The material sequenced was PBMCs. The receptors derive from a woman between 25 and 40 years old in good health and CMV-seronegative. Both conserved end residues are part of each CDR3. D genes are given only for firm matches. Part of the rows lack a size; the others show once, few, many or a class for expanded clones.

-	TRBJ2-3	-	TRBV6-1	TGTGCCAGCAGTGAAGTTAAGGGGGACGTAGCAGATACGCAGTATTTT	CASSEVKGDVADTQYF
-	TRBJ1-5	-	TRBV2	TGTGCCAGCAGTACTGGGCCCGGGATTAGTAGCAATCAGCCCCAGCATTTT	CASSTGPGISSNQPQHF
-	TRBJ1-6	-	TRBV4-1	TGCGCCAGCAGCCAAGGAACGTATTACAGTCCGATCTCCTATAATTCACCCCTCCACTTT	CASSQGTYYSPISYNSPLHF
-	TRBJ1-6	-	TRBV11-2	TGTGCCAGCAGCCTCAGGGGAGAGGGCGGTTCACCCCTCCACTTT	CASSLRGEGGSPLHF
-	TRBJ2-1	TRBD2	TRBV5-1	TGCGCCAGCAGCCAACGAGCGGGGGACTCCTACAATGAGCAGTTCTTC	CASSQRAGDSYNEQFF
-	TRBJ2-2	-	TRBV2	TGTGCCAGCAGTGAGGGACTGGCGGGGTACGGGGAGCTGTTTTTT	CASSEGLAGYGELFF
-	TRBJ1-1	TRBD1	TRBV15	TGTGCCACCAGCAGCCGGGACAGGGGGCTAGGAGCTTTCTTT	CATSSRDRGLGAFF
-	TRBJ2-5	-	TRBV2	TGTGCCAGCACCGGGGGACTGGGGCGAGAGACCCAGTACTTC	CASTGGLGRETQYF
-	TRBJ2-7	-	TRBV27	TGTGCCAGCAGTTTGGGCAGGGGCTACGAGCAGTACTTC	CASSLGRGYEQYF
-	TRBJ2-1	-	TRBV27	TGTGCCAGCAGTTTCAGGACACCTTCCTACAATGAGCAGTTCTTC	CASSFRTPSYNEQFF
-	TRBJ2-7	-	TRBV14	TGTGCCAGCAGCCAAGGTACCAGGCAGTACTTC	CASSQGTRQYF
-	TRBJ1-5	TRBD1	TRBV27	TGTGCCAGCAGATTACAGGGGTGGAGTCAGCCCCAGCATTTT	CASRLQGWSQPQHF
-	TRBJ1-5	-	TRBV5-8	TGTGCCAGCAGCCACAATCAGCCCCAGCATTTT	CASSHNQPQHF
-	TRBJ2-7	TRBD1	TRBV7-6	TGTGCCAGCAGCTTGGCCGACAGGGGAACTACCTACGAGCAGTACTTC	CASSLADRGTTYEQYF
-	TRBJ1-1	TRBD1	TRBV5-6	TGTGCCAGCAGCCTCAGGACAGGGGAAGCTTTCTTT	CASSLRTGEAFF
-	TRBJ2-5	-	TRBV11-2	TGTGCCAGCAGCTTATACGGACAAGGAAGAGAGACCCAGTACTTC	CASSLYGQGRETQYF
-	TRBJ2-3	-	TRBV2	TGTGCCAGCAGTGAAGGGGGGGGCCCAGATACGCAGTATTTT	CASSEGGGPDTQYF
-	TRBJ2-1	TRBD2	TRBV10-3	TGTGCCATCAGTGAATTACTAGCGGGGGGGCTAGGTGAGCAGTTCTTC	CAISELLAGGLGEQFF
-	TRBJ2-5	-	TRBV12-5	TGTGCTAGTGGTTTCCACAGTGGAGAGACCCAGTACTTC	CASGFHSGETQYF
-	TRBJ2-7	-	TRBV5-4	TGTGCCAGCAGCCAGAGGATAGAGCAGTACTTC	CASSQRIEQYF
-	TRBJ1-2	TRBD1	TRBV6-5	TGTGCCAGCAGTTACTCCGACAGGGTCATTAGCTATGGCTACACCTTC	CASSYSDRVISYGYTF
-	TRBJ2-5	TRBD2	TRBV2	TGTGCCAGCAGTTCGACTAGCGGGGGGAAAGAGACCCAGTACTTC	CASSSTSGGKETQYF
-	TRBJ2-5	-	TRBV18	TGTGCCAGCTCACCATACGGGTCAGGAGGTGGTCAAGAGACCCAGTACTTC	CASSPYGSGGGQETQYF
-	TRBJ1-5	-	TRBV4-3	TGCGCCAGCAGCCAGTCAGGGGCATCCACTCAGCCCCAGCATTTT	CASSQSGASTQPQHF
-	TRBJ2-5	TRBD2	TRBV4-1	TGCGCCAGCAGCCCGCAGGGGCGGGGGGATCAAGAGACCCAGTACTTC	CASSPQGRGDQETQYF
-	TRBJ2-5	TRBD2	TRBV4-2	TGTGCCAGCAGCCTGATGGAAGGACTAGCGGGGGTTCAAGAGACCCAGTACTTC	CASSLMEGLAGVQETQYF
-	TRBJ2-7	TRBD1	TRBV4-2	TGTGCCAGCAGCCAAGGAAGGACAGGGGGCCAGGGGGTGGAGCAGTACTTC	CASSQGRTGGQGVEQYF
once	TRBJ1-1	-	TRBV19	TGTGCCAGTAGTTCCCTCGCGGGGGGACTGAACACTGAAGCTTTCTTT	CASSSLAGGLNTEAFF
-	TRBJ2-1	TRBD2	TRBV6-1	TGTGCCAGCAGTGGTTCTAGCGGGGTAAGGCAGTTCTTC	CASSGSSGVRQFF
-	TRBJ1-6	-	TRBV30	TGTGCCTGGAGTGGGCCCCGGGGAAATTCACCCCTCCACTTT	CAWSGPRGNSPLHF
-	TRBJ1-4	TRBD1	TRBV2	TGTGCCAGCACCCGGGACAGGTCCGGGGGCAATGAAAAACTGTTTTTT	CASTRDRSGGNEKLFF
few	TRBJ1-5	TRBD1	TRBV2	TGTGCCAGCAGTGAGGGGACAGGCAATCAGCCCCAGCATTTT	CASSEGTGNQPQHF
-	TRBJ2-2	TRBD2	TRBV5-6	TGTGCCAGCAGCTTGGTAGCGGGACCTAACACCGGGGAGCTGTTTTTT	CASSLVAGPNTGELFF
-	TRBJ2-1	-	TRBV2	TGTGCCAGCAGTGAACAAGGGGATGGGAATGAGCAGTTCTTC	CASSEQGDGNEQFF
-	TRBJ2-3	-	TRBV19	TGTGCCAGTAGGCCGGGCACAGATACGCAGTATTTT	CASRPGTDTQYF
-	TRBJ1-2	-	TRBV7-8	TGTGCCAGCAGCCCAGGGGTTTACTATGGCTACACCTTC	CASSPGVYYGYTF
-	TRBJ2-2	-	TRBV7-2	TGTGCCAGCAGCGGACAAACAGGTGACACCGGGGAGCTGTTTTTT	CASSGQTGDTGELFF
-	TRBJ2-2	-	TRBV6-5	TGTGCCAGCACCAGGACCGGGGAGCTGTTTTTT	CASTRTGELFF
once	TRBJ1-5	-	TRBV7-9	TGTGCCAGCAGCTCTCCCCCTCAGCCCCAGCATTTT	CASSSPPQPQHF
-	TRBJ1-4	-	TRBV2	TGTGCCAGTCTCCTCGGGACTAATGAAAAACTGTTTTTT	CASLLGTNEKLFF
-	TRBJ2-2	-	TRBV27	TGTGCCAGCAGTTTACATCTCGGGGTCCCCGGGGAGCTGTTTTTT	CASSLHLGVPGELFF
-	TRBJ1-2	-	TRBV29-1	TGCAGCGTGCCCGGAGTGAACTATGGCTACACCTTC	CSVPGVNYGYTF
-	TRBJ1-2	-	TRBV7-9	TGTGCCAGCAGCGAGTTCACGAATGGCTACACCTTC	CASSEFTNGYTF
-	TRBJ2-5	-	TRBV6-1	TGTGCCAGCAAGGGGGTCTGGGAGACCCAGTACTTC	CASKGVWETQYF
-	TRBJ2-2	TRBD1	TRBV9	TGTGCCAGCAGCCCGGGACAGGGTTTGTCCGGGGAGCTGTTTTTT	CASSPGQGLSGELFF
-	TRBJ2-3	-	TRBV5-6	TGTGCCAGCAGCCCCGGACAACCAGATACGCAGTATTTT	CASSPGQPDTQYF
-	TRBJ1-2	TRBD1	TRBV4-3	TGCGCCAGCAGCAAAGACACAGGGGGCTATGGCTACACCTTC	CASSKDTGGYGYTF
-	TRBJ1-1	-	TRBV5-4	TGTGCCAGCAGCTTGGAGTCGTCGGGGACTGAAGCTTTCTTT	CASSLESSGTEAFF
once	TRBJ2-7	TRBD1	TRBV9	TGTGCCAGCAGCCCCTGGGGGACAGGGGGGAACGAGCAGTACTTC	CASSPWGTGGNEQYF
-	TRBJ1-3	-	TRBV5-1	TGCGCCAGCGCCGTCGGGGTGAGCTCTGGAAACACCATATATTTT	CASAVGVSSGNTIYF
-	TRBJ1-2	-	TRBV7-6	TGTGCCAGCAGCTTAGGAGGCCCCACTAGTGGCTACACCTTC	CASSLGGPTSGYTF
-	TRBJ2-7	TRBD2	TRBV5-1	TGCGCCAGCACTATTAGCGGGGGGCCCTACGAGCAGTACTTC	CASTISGGPYEQYF
-	TRBJ1-1	TRBD1	TRBV11-2	TGTGCCAGCAGCTTAGGACAGGGGGCTTCAGCTTTCTTT	CASSLGQGASAFF
-	TRBJ1-2	TRBD1	TRBV27	TGTGCCAGCAGTTCCAGGGGGATCTCTATAGGGGGCTACACCTTC	CASSSRGISIGGYTF
-	TRBJ2-7	TRBD2	TRBV7-9	TGTGCCAGCAGCTCCCCGCTACGGGAGGTCTGGTCCTACGAGCAGTACTTC	CASSSPLREVWSYEQYF
-	TRBJ2-5	-	TRBV18	TGTGCCAGCTCACTAAGGACAGCGCAAGAGACCCAGTACTTC	CASSLRTAQETQYF
-	TRBJ1-2	-	TRBV7-2	TGTGCCAGCAGCTTAGTCTTAGCGGAGGGCTACACCTTC	CASSLVLAEGYTF
-	TRBJ2-3	TRBD2	TRBV6-5	TGTGCCAGCAGTTACCGGACTAGTCAAAATACGCAGTATTTT	CASSYRTSQNTQYF
-	TRBJ1-2	-	TRBV10-3	TGTGCCATCAGGGGAGAACGGGGCTATGGCTACACCTTC	CAIRGERGYGYTF